These 11 T cell receptor beta chains came from one sample sequenced in a study of chemoradiotherapy in HPV16-positive cancers. Clones were sequenced by immunoSEQ multiplex PCR, and TCRdb holds only the in-frame ones, with some missing. This repertoire shows more than 2,500 clones, around nine tenths found once; its top ten account for approximately 3.5%. Sequenced material: tumor tissue, taken from a patient who underwent chemoradiotherapy. These receptors originate from a human donor with HPV-associated anogenital cancer.

The chain employs TRBV6-5 and TRBJ2-7; a weak D match, TRBD1 (6 bases). V was pared by 5 bases and J by 7 bases, with 12 bases between. The CDR3 is made up of 12 amino acids. Germline values: CDR1 MNHEY, CDR2 SVGAGI. The CDR3 DNA reads as TGTGCCAGCAGTACCCCAGGGGAGGAGCAGTACTTC. Translating gives CASSTPGEEQYF.

The chain is built from TRBV27 and TRBJ1-1; 7 nucleotides line up with TRBD1. The CDR3 extends over 14 amino acids. The V and J ends lost 4 bases and 0 bases, in that order; junction bases with no gene match: 2. CDR1 and CDR2 (germline): MNHEY, SMNVEV (reference sequence). CDR3 nucleotides: TGTGCCAGCAGTTCACAGGGGCTGAACACTGAAGCTTTCTTT. Amino acid sequence: CASSSQGLNTEAFF.

V and J are TRBV9 and TRBJ2-7; D gene ambiguous. V was cut by 0 bases and J by 3 bases, with 7 bases left in between. Germline V gene lookup returns CDR1 SGDLS and CDR2 YYNGEE. The CDR3 is 13 residues long. CDR3 in DNA: TGTGCCAGCAGCGTAGACTCAGGCTACGAGCAGTACTTC. Translating gives CASSVDSGYEQYF.

This sequence joins TRBV14 and TRBJ1-2, with D possibly being TRBD1 (5 bases). The CDR3 covers 12 residues. The V and J ends lost 5 bases and 3 bases respectively, with 7 bases between them. Germline lookup yields CDR1 SGHDN and CDR2 FVKESK. The CDR3 reads CASSWGDYGYTF. CDR3 nucleotides: TGTGCCAGCAGCTGGGGGGACTATGGCTACACCTTC.

This chain links TRBV4-3 with TRBJ2-1; 7 bases fit TRBD1. Germline V gene data show CDR1 as LGHNA and CDR2 as YSLEER. Losses at the gene ends were 2 bases for V and 5 bases for J; bases not matched to a gene: 6. The CDR3 has 15 amino acids. The CDR3 region has the DNA TGCGCCAGCAGCCAATCGCCGACAGGGAACAATGAGCAGTTCTTC. It codes for CASSQSPTGNNEQFF.

The CDR3 here is CASSLTLAGGKRNGELFF. CDR3 DNA: TGTGCCAGCAGCTTAACACTAGCGGGAGGCAAGAGGAACGGGGAGCTGTTTTTT. The chain recombines TRBV7-9 with TRBJ2-2; 12 bases agree with TRBD2. Trimming removed 2 bases from V and 7 bases from J; junction bases left unmatched: 11. Germline-derived CDR1 and CDR2 are SEHNR and FQNEAQ (reference sequence). This CDR3 contains 18 residues.

This sequence joins TRBV10-3 and TRBJ2-1; 9 bases align to TRBD2. The CDR3 has 16 residues. The trim removed 6 bases at V and 5 bases at J, leaving 11 bases unmatched. Germline CDR1 is ENHRY and CDR2 is SYGVKD. CDR3 DNA: TGTGCCATCAGCCTAGCGGGACAGACTTCGGACAATGAGCAGTTCTTC. It yields the protein CAISLAGQTSDNEQFF.

This chain joins TRBV15 and TRBJ2-3; D is perhaps TRBD2 (5 bases). The CDR3 is made up of 16 amino acids. Trimming left V 3 bases short and J 2 bases short, with 15 bases between. Germline lookup yields CDR1 LNHNV and CDR2 YYDKDF (reference sequence). The CDR3 spells CATSSQRLRFTDTQYF. CDR3 nucleotides: TGTGCCACCAGCAGCCAAAGACTAAGATTCACAGATACGCAGTATTTT. The full variable domain, its missing parts supplied by reference TRBV15 and TRBJ2-3, is DAMVIQNPRYQVTQFGKPVTLSCSQTLNHNVMYWYQQKSSQAPKLLFHYYDKDFNNEADTPDNFQSRRPNTSFCFLDIRSPGLGDTAMYLCATSSQRLRFTDTQYFGPGTRLTVL.

J is TRBJ2-5 and V is TRBV13; possibly TRBD1 for D (6 bases). The CDR3 length is 13 residues. Trimming cost V 4 bases and J 5 bases, with 11 bases left between them. Germline V lookup: CDR1 PRHDT, CDR2 FYEKMQ (reference sequence). The CDR3 sequence: CASSYRVRETQYF. The CDR3 nucleotides are TGTGCCAGCAGCTACAGGGTGAGGGAGACCCAGTACTTC.

The CDR3 nucleotides are TGTGCCAGCAAGGGTAGACCCTCCTACAATGAGCAGTTCTTC. Amino acids: CASKGRPSYNEQFF. The chain combines TRBV27 with TRBJ2-1; D remains unclear. The germline V and J ends were trimmed by 7 bases and 0 bases, with 10 bases remaining between them. CDR1 and CDR2 (germline): MNHEY, SMNVEV (reference sequence). The CDR3 is 14 residues long.

V is TRBV5-1 and J is TRBJ1-1; possibly TRBD1 for D (6 bases). The CDR3 consists of 13 residues. The V gene lost 7 bases and the J gene lost 0 bases, with 10 bases spanning the gap. Germline V gene lookup returns CDR1 SGHRS and CDR2 YFSETQ. The CDR3 region is CASRQDMNTEAFF. DNA for the CDR3: TGCGCCAGCCGACAGGATATGAACACTGAAGCTTTCTTT. The variable domain in full, with the rest retrieved from reference TRBV5-1 and TRBJ1-1, is KAGVTQTPRYLIKTRGQQVTLSCSPISGHRSVSWYQQTPGQGLQFLFEYFSETQRNKGNFPGRFSGRQFSNSRSEMNVSTLELGDSALYLCASRQDMNTEAFFGQGTRLTVV.